This record concerns one TCR beta chain sequence. The V gene's germline CDR1 is MNHEY and CDR2 SMNVEV (reference sequence). Trimming stripped 0 bases from V and 4 bases from J, with 15 bases between. The CDR3 loop spans 16 amino acids. The sample comes from a study of early T cells in non-severe SARS-CoV-2 infection. Study-wide context: Sequenced material consisted of bulk RNA (from unsorted whole blood), and chains were unpaired.

TCRdb reprocessed the 5' RACE reads with MiXCR, giving one entry per CDR3 protein. The sample shows around 58,000 distinct CDR3 sequences, over 9.5% of them seen only once. The V call is TRBV27, the J call TRBJ2-5; D might be TRBD2 (5 bases). The receptor was derived from an adult who was a healthcare worker with PCR-confirmed SARS-CoV-2 infection or an uninfected control (not recorded which). What was sequenced was whole blood. The CDR3, as DNA: TGTGCCAGCAGTTTATCGCCCCCCGGGGATTCAGAGACCCAGTACTTC. Its protein is CASSLSPPGDSETQYF.